This record looks at one TCR beta chain sequence and its context. The data belong to a study of blood T cell repertoires in COVID-19. Whole-study context: Italy, Spain and the United States were the sources of the convalescent and acute COVID-19 samples. Nucleic acid was either cDNA or gDNA, and it came from T cells, B-cell-depleted T cells, or PBMCs.

This CDR3 comprises 16 residues. The germline CDR1 and CDR2 sequences are SGHTA and FQGTGA. Trimming took off 2 bases at V and 3 bases at J, with 13 bases between the two ends. Original handling: Amplifying reference gene primers gave estimates of nucleated cell counts. Data came from immunoSEQ multiplex PCR; TCRdb stores just in-frame clones and leaves some out. Clonal size and the V and J genes are those of that table, whereas D and trimming came from the DNA. The sample yields hundreds of thousands of clones, over 65% seen once. V usage is TRBV7-3 and J usage is TRBJ2-2, with a weak D call TRBD2 (5 bases). The receptor comes from a woman aged 70-85 years with active or convalescent COVID-19. The sample was peripheral blood. As DNA, the CDR3 is TGTGCCAGCAGCTTAGGGAATATGCGGGACACCGGGGAGCTGTTTTTT. Its translation: CASSLGNMRDTGELFF. Filled out from reference TRBV7-3 and TRBJ2-2, the complete variable domain reads GAGVSQTPSNKVTEKGKYVELRCDPISGHTALYWYRQSLGQGPEFLIYFQGTGAADDSGLPNDRFFAVRPEGSVSTLKIQRTERGDSAVYLCASSLGNMRDTGELFFGEGSRLTVL.